A single T cell receptor (beta chain) is shown here with its context. Its specificity is not known. This sample is part of a study of a mutant IDH1 vaccine in newly diagnosed glioma. Whole-study context: Vaccinations were initiated 4-6 weeks following radiotherapy alone, or were given together with temozolomide cycles. The treated population exhibited a male proportion of roughly 60%, a female proportion of about 38%, and a mean age of about 40 years. Pretreatment consisted of radiotherapy, temozolomide, or both, with most receiving both. Whole-study findings and limits: Whatever changes occurred in top peripheral T cell clonotypes seemed unrelated to pseudoprogression.

The CDR3 has 15 residues. The ends were cut back, 10 bases at V and 1 base at J, with 18 bases in the middle. TCRdb keeps only in-frame clones here, not all; method: immunoSEQ multiplex PCR. This table has about 82,000 clones, roughly 85% appearing once. The time point: week 23, last vaccination. The content of each vaccine dose was 300 ug of mutant IDH1 20-mer peptide, and topical imiquimod accompanied it. The source was PBMCs, collected from a glioma patient whose treatment included an IDH1 peptide vaccine. This TCR came from a man aged 25-40 years with glioma. Some clones in this sample may be carry-over from other donors' samples. This chain connects TRBV6-7 to TRBJ2-3; D unresolved. Being an ORF, TRBV6-7 has a function that is uncertain. CDR3 nucleotide sequence: TGTGCCACCAGGCCCGTCGGAGTCGGCACAGATACGCAGTATTTT. It translates to CATRPVGVGTDTQYF.